This TCR beta chain was recovered during a study of blood T cell repertoires in COVID-19. At the level of the study: COVID-19 samples from acute and convalescent phases originated in the United States, Italy and Spain. The analysed material was cDNA or gDNA that came from T cells, B-cell-depleted T cells, or PBMCs.

Germline V gene lookup returns CDR1 SGHNT and CDR2 YYREEE (reference sequence). Germline trimming cut 3 bases from V and 7 bases from J; bases unmatched to any gene: 6. This CDR3 spans 14 amino acids. Source study methods: Reference gene primers were amplified, and this amplification served to estimate nucleated cell counts. The method was immunoSEQ multiplex PCR; TCRdb's version includes in-frame clones alone and lacks a portion of them. V and J calls and clone size follow that table, whereas D and trimming were derived from the DNA. This sample has 310,000 or so clones, with around 86% found just once.

Sequenced input: peripheral blood. V usage is TRBV5-4 and J usage is TRBJ2-2; 7 bases are a match to TRBD1. The receptor comes from a man between 65 and 85 years old with acute or convalescent COVID-19. CDR3 loop: CASSSDRVDGELFF. The CDR3, as DNA: TGTGCCAGCAGCTCTGACAGGGTTGACGGGGAGCTGTTTTTT.